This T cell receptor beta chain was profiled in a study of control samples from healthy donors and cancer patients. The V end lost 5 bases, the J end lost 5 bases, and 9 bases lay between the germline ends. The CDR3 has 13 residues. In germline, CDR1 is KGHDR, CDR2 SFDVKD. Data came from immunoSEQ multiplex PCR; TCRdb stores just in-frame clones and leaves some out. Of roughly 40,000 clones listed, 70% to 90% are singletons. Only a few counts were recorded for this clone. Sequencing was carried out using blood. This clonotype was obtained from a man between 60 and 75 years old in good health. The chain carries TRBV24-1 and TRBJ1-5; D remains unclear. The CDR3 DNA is TGTGCCACCAGTGGAGGTAGGGATCAGCCCCAGCATTTT. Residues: CATSGGRDQPQHF.